The TCR beta chain under discussion was sequenced for a study of blood T cells in healthy people across ages. For the second PCR, which ran for about 7 to 11 cycles, a sample-barcoded 5' primer and a J-beta primer mix were used. A template-switch adaptor with 12 random nucleotides tagged each cDNA molecule. TCRdb re-called the 5' RACE reads with MiXCR, one entry per CDR3 protein. The table shows hundreds of thousands of distinct CDR3 sequences, with 53% occurring only once. Unmatched junction bases numbered 3, after V lost 4 bases and J lost 0 bases. In germline, CDR1 is SGHTA, CDR2 FQGNSA. CDR3 size: 15 residues. This clonotype was detected only a few times. What it recognizes is unknown. Study outcomes and limitations: Higher diversity and more naive CD4+ cells were features of long-lived donors, compared to aged donors. Calculation of diversity from one million T cells yielded estimates considered to be underestimates. Significant beta diversity loss was already apparent by age roughly 43, declining roughly linearly.

The sequence came from a man older than 75 in good health. Sequencing was carried out using blood. The gene calls are TRBV7-2 and TRBJ1-2, with 9 bases fitting TRBD1. This CDR3 is CASSSRDRANYGYTF. CDR3 bases: TGTGCCAGCAGCTCCCGGGACAGGGCTAACTATGGCTACACCTTC.